This T cell receptor (beta chain) was found in a study of T-cell memory formation after mild COVID-19. Study results and limitations: There were some responding clones in pre-infection memory, which suggested that cross-reactive memory had joined.

In the case of this clonotype: Its target is unknown.

Germline lookup yields CDR1 SGHVS and CDR2 FNYEAQ. V was trimmed by 5 bases and J by 4 bases, leaving 10 bases between them. This CDR3 contains 13 residues. MiXCR, applied by TCRdb to the 5' RACE reads, yields one record per CDR3 protein. The sample yields about 160,000 distinct CDR3 sequences, roughly 30% seen once. This TCR derives from an adult woman who had mild COVID-19 (a few samples of this study predate the infection). Cell type and time point are not known. The sequenced material came from PBMCs or a T cell subset sorted from them (not recorded which). The genes are TRBV7-6 and TRBJ2-3; no reliable D call. The CDR3 loop reads CASSLGVSDTQYF. In nucleotides, the CDR3 is TGTGCCAGCAGCCTTGGGGTGTCAGATACGCAGTATTTT.